The 11 T cell receptor beta chains below all came from one sample that was sequenced in a study of shared clonotypes between healthy human individuals. Naive CD8 cells, CD45RO-negative and positively selected for CCR7, excluded terminally differentiated effector memory CD45RA+ cells. The repertoire was sequenced with immunoSEQ multiplex PCR; TCRdb's copy has only in-frame clones and lacks some. The sample records approximately 720,000 clones, approximately 90% being singletons. Specimen: naive CD8+ T cells sorted from blood. The origin of the receptors is a man aged 25-45 years in good health.

The gene calls are TRBV5-1 and TRBJ2-7; 7 bases agree with TRBD1. There are 14 residues in the CDR3. V shed 4 bases, J shed 2 bases, and the junction held 6 bases outside the gene matches. Germline V CDR1 and CDR2: SGHRS, YFSETQ. The CDR3 loop is CASSTGQAAYEQYF. As DNA, the CDR3 is TGCGCCAGCAGCACCGGACAGGCGGCCTACGAGCAGTACTTC.

This clone was counted once. The sample holds other DNA sequences that translate to the same CDR3. The chain recombines TRBV27 with TRBJ2-1; no reliable D call. The CDR3 is made up of 12 amino acids. Trimming pared 3 bases from V and 6 bases from J, leaving 6 bases between. CDR1 is MNHEY and CDR2 is SMNVEV in the germline V gene (reference sequence). CDR3 in amino acids: CASSFLGNEQFF. The CDR3 coding sequence is TGTGCCAGCAGTTTTTTAGGCAATGAGCAGTTCTTC.

The V call is TRBV13, the J call TRBJ2-7, with D perhaps matching TRBD1 (5 bases). Trimming took 4 bases from V and 7 from J, leaving 8 bases between them. Looked up from germline, CDR1 is PRHDT and CDR2 is FYEKMQ (reference sequence). This CDR3 is 11 amino acids long. The CDR3 bases are TGTGCCAGCAGCTCCGCAGGGGAGCAGTACTTC. Amino acids: CASSSAGEQYF.

The chain carries TRBV10-1 and TRBJ2-5; 7 bases fit TRBD1. Matching the DNA end better, TRBJ2-7 makes the J call doubtful. Germline V gene sequence: CDR1 WNHNN, CDR2 SYGVQD (reference sequence). The CDR3 has 14 amino acids. The CDR3 sequence is CASSDYRGRYEQYF. CDR3 in DNA: TGCGCCAGCAGTGACTACAGGGGCCGCTACGAGCAGTACTTC.

This clone was counted a few times. The V call is TRBV28, the J call TRBJ2-7, with TRBD2 as a possible D gene (5 bases). This CDR3 has 11 residues. Trimming cost V 4 bases and J 6 bases, with 7 bases left between them. In germline, CDR1 is MDHEN, CDR2 SYDVKM. In nucleotides, the CDR3 is TGTGCCAGCAGTTCGAGGGTCGAGCAGTACTTC. Residues: CASSSRVEQYF.

The V call is TRBV6-6, the J call TRBJ2-7; D gene ambiguous. With 0 bases removed from V and 8 bases from J, the gap between germline ends came to 17 bases. This CDR3 is 15 amino acids long. Germline CDR1 reads MNHNY; CDR2 reads SVGAGI (reference sequence). CDR3 bases: TGTGCCAGCAGTTACTCTGGCCAGGATCCCGTCCAGCAGTACTTC. Its translation: CASSYSGQDPVQQYF.

This chain joins TRBV4-3 and TRBJ2-7, with D tentatively TRBD2 (7 bases). V was cut by 4 bases and J by 4 bases, with 17 bases left in between. The germline gives CDR1 LGHNA, CDR2 YSLEER. CDR3 size: 15 residues. In nucleotides, the CDR3 is TGCGCCAGCAGCCCCGTCTTAGGGGGGGCTTACGAGCAGTACTTC. Amino acid sequence: CASSPVLGGAYEQYF.

This sequence joins TRBV5-5 and TRBJ2-7; TRBD2 matches at 11 bases. Germline V gene data show CDR1 as SGHKS and CDR2 as YYEKEE (reference sequence). The CDR3 extends over 19 amino acids. With V trimmed by 0 bases and J by 3 bases, 14 bases remained unmatched. The CDR3: CASSLVPETSGRRGYEQYF. The CDR3 DNA is TGTGCCAGCAGCTTGGTTCCGGAAACTAGCGGGAGAAGGGGCTACGAGCAGTACTTC.

The rearrangement joins TRBV5-4 to TRBJ2-7; D not resolved. V was clipped by 2 bases and J by 7 bases, with 7 bases between them. CDR1 is SGHNT and CDR2 is YYREEE in the germline V gene (reference sequence). This CDR3 comprises 11 residues. DNA of the CDR3: TGTGCCAGCAGCTTTTCCGGTGAGCAGTACTTC. As protein: CASSFSGEQYF.

This rearrangement joins TRBV18 to TRBJ2-7; tentative D call: TRBD1 (6 bases). There are 16 residues in the CDR3. Germline V CDR1 and CDR2: KGHSH, LQKENI. Trimming left V 3 bases short and J 3 bases short, with 18 bases between. The CDR3 is CASSPDSSLTFYEQYF. The CDR3 bases are TGTGCCAGCTCACCGGACAGCTCCTTGACCTTCTACGAGCAGTACTTC.

This sequence joins TRBV6-1 and TRBJ2-7; 13 nucleotides align to TRBD2. V lost 2 bases to trimming and J lost 6 bases; unmatched junction nucleotides: 7. CDR3 size: 16 residues. Germline loops: CDR1 MNHNS, CDR2 SASEGT. The DNA for the CDR3 is TGTGCCAGCAGTGAACGAGGACTAGCGGGAGTGGCCGAGCAGTACTTC. Protein product: CASSERGLAGVAEQYF.